This T cell receptor (beta chain) was captured by sequencing in a study of blood T cell repertoires in COVID-19. Study-level background: Samples of COVID-19 (acute and convalescent) were obtained from the United States, Italy and Spain. From T cells, B-cell-depleted T cells, or PBMCs came the material, which was cDNA or gDNA.

Original processing notes: Quantification of nucleated cells was approximated via reference gene primer amplification. Using immunoSEQ multiplex PCR, the repertoire was profiled, and TCRdb retains in-frame clones only, with some absent. That table furnishes V, J and clone size, whereas the DNA furnished D and trimming. Among 190,000 or so clones listed, around 89% were seen once. The J segment lost 0 bases and the V segment lost 6 bases, leaving 6 bases of the junction unmatched. The CDR3 has 15 amino acids. Germline CDR1 reads SGHRS; CDR2 reads YFSETQ. The sequence was collected from a man in his fifties with acute or convalescent COVID-19. The specimen was peripheral blood. J is TRBJ2-1 and V is TRBV5-1; 7 nucleotides align to TRBD2. Here the CDR3 DNA reads TGCGCCAGCACCCCGGGACTACCCTCCTACAATGAGCAGTTCTTC. Translating it yields CASTPGLPSYNEQFF. Filled out from reference TRBV5-1 and TRBJ2-1, the complete variable domain reads KAGVTQTPRYLIKTRGQQVTLSCSPISGHRSVSWYQQTPGQGLQFLFEYFSETQRNKGNFPGRFSGRQFSNSRSEMNVSTLELGDSALYLCASTPGLPSYNEQFFGPGTRLTVL.